Below are 31 T cell receptor beta chains sequenced from a single sample in a study of Graves' ophthalmopathy and Graves' hyperthyroidism. RNA transcripts yielded amplified TCR beta CDR3 regions. Second-round multiplex PCR followed a first-round RT-PCR using HTBI primers. TCRdb re-derived calls from the multiplex PCR reads in MiXCR, one entry per CDR3 protein. The sample holds just over 600,000 distinct CDR3 sequences; around a fifth are singletons and the top ten take approximately 6.5%. The sequencing sample was made of peripheral blood. The receptors shown here come from a woman aged 18-30 years with stable Graves' hyperthyroidism. Some clones in this sample may be carry-over from other donors' samples.

This clonotype has a count of ten or more. This chain links TRBV30 with TRBJ2-7, with 7 nucleotides matching TRBD1. This CDR3 comprises 16 residues. V was clipped by 0 bases and J by 4 bases; unmatched bases: 12. The germline gives CDR1 GTSNPN, CDR2 SVGIG (reference sequence). CDR3 amino acids: CAWSVLRGQRAYEQYF. The CDR3 region has the DNA TGTGCCTGGAGTGTACTAAGGGGACAGCGAGCATACGAGCAGTACTTC.

The rearrangement uses TRBV6-2 or TRBV6-3 and TRBJ1-5, with D possibly being TRBD1 (6 bases). There are 16 residues in the CDR3. Per germline, CDR1 MNHEY and CDR2 SVGEGT. Trimming took off 6 bases at V and 1 base at J, with 16 bases between the two ends. The CDR3 loop reads CASSLGVDRSNQPQHF. CDR3 nucleotides: TGTGCCAGCAGCCTCGGGGTGGACAGAAGCAATCAGCCCCAGCATTTT.

The chain links TRBV6-1 to TRBJ2-2; no clear D gene. Between the trimmed V and J ends, which lost 8 bases and 3 bases, there was a span of 13 bases. This CDR3 has 14 residues. Germline V gene sequence: CDR1 MNHNS, CDR2 SASEGT. The CDR3: CASGDLWDTGELFF. CDR3 coding DNA: TGTGCCAGCGGAGACCTATGGGACACCGGGGAGCTGTTTTTT.

The chain recombines TRBV27 with TRBJ2-3; no clear D. The germline gives CDR1 MNHEY, CDR2 SMNVEV (reference sequence). The CDR3 consists of 14 residues. V was cut by 2 bases and J by 2 bases, with 8 bases left in between. Written as DNA, the CDR3 is TGTGCCAGCAGTTTAGTGGCGAACACAGATACGCAGTATTTT. This sequence encodes CASSLVANTDTQYF.

J is TRBJ2-2 and V is TRBV4-1; 9 bases map to TRBD1. Germline CDR1 and CDR2: MGHRA and YSYEKL. This CDR3 is 16 amino acids long. Trimming removed 2 bases from V and 6 bases from J; junction bases left unmatched: 7. Here the CDR3 reads CASSQTTGGYAGELFF. The CDR3 coding sequence is TGCGCCAGCAGCCAAACGACAGGGGGATACGCCGGGGAGCTGTTTTTT.

This clonotype occurred many times. DNA of the CDR3: TGTGCCAGCAGTTTACCAGGACAGGGGGGAGAGACCCAGTACTTC. Amino acid sequence: CASSLPGQGGETQYF. J is TRBJ2-5 and V is TRBV28; 10 positions match TRBD1. Germline V gene lookup returns CDR1 MDHEN and CDR2 SYDVKM. This CDR3 is built from 15 residues. The V segment lost 2 bases and the J segment 4 bases; nucleotides outside the gene matches: 4.

This clonotype has at least ten counts. The gene calls are TRBV6-1 and TRBJ1-5; 9 bases are a match to TRBD1. CDR3 length: 16 residues. V gave up 6 bases and J gave up 1 base; unmatched junction bases: 7. Germline V gene sequence: CDR1 MNHNS, CDR2 SASEGT. CDR3 region: CASRMTGGRSNQPQHF. In DNA form, the CDR3 reads TGTGCCAGCAGGATGACAGGGGGAAGGAGCAATCAGCCCCAGCATTTT.

The chain joins TRBV11-3 to TRBJ2-5, with a weak D call TRBD2 (6 bases). Per the germline V gene, CDR1 is SGHNT and CDR2 is YENEEA. Between the trimmed V and J ends, which lost 4 bases and 5 bases, there was a span of 11 bases. The CDR3 loop spans 13 amino acids. CDR3 DNA: TGTGCCAGCAGCTCCGGACTAAGGGAGACCCAGTACTTC. This encodes CASSSGLRETQYF. Using reference TRBV11-3 and TRBJ2-5 for the parts outside the CDR3, the full variable domain is EAGVVQSPRYKIIEKKQPVAFWCNPISGHNTLYWYLQNLGQGPELLIRYENEEAVDDSQLPKDRFSAERLKGVDSTLKIQPAELGDSAVYLCASSSGLRETQYFGPGTRLLVL.

This clonotype was counted between two and nine times. This sequence joins TRBV9 and TRBJ2-7; 9 bases are shared with TRBD2. Germline V gene data show CDR1 as SGDLS and CDR2 as YYNGEE. This CDR3 contains 16 residues. J lost 3 bases, V lost 0 bases, and 7 bases had no gene match. CDR3 in DNA: TGTGCCAGCAGCGTAGCTGTGGCTAGCGGGGACTACGAGCAGTACTTC. Encoded protein: CASSVAVASGDYEQYF.

This clonotype has only a few counts. The J gene is TRBJ1-5, the V gene TRBV13; TRBD1 aligns across 9 bases. V lost 1 base to trimming and J lost 5 bases; unmatched junction nucleotides: 9. The length of the CDR3 is 17 residues. Per the germline V gene, CDR1 is PRHDT and CDR2 is FYEKMQ (reference sequence). The CDR3 DNA reads as TGTGCCAGCAGCTTAGCCGGGACAGGGTTGATCGATCAGCCCCAGCATTTT. It yields the protein CASSLAGTGLIDQPQHF.

The genes are TRBV4-2 and TRBJ2-5, with 11 bases lining up with TRBD2. The CDR3 is made up of 17 amino acids. Germline CDR1 LGHNA, CDR2 YNFKEQ. V gave up 0 bases and J gave up 2 bases; unmatched junction bases: 5. CDR3 DNA sequence: TGTGCCAGCAGCCAAGAAACTAGCGGGGGTATGCAAGAGACCCAGTACTTC. Translating it yields CASSQETSGGMQETQYF.

This clonotype was found once. V usage is TRBV15 and J usage is TRBJ2-7; a weak D match, TRBD2 (7 bases). This CDR3 region has 13 residues. The ends were cut back, 2 bases at V and 5 bases at J, with 10 bases in the middle. CDR1 is LNHNV and CDR2 is YYDKDF in the germline V gene (reference sequence). The CDR3 region has the DNA TGTGCCACCAGCAGACGGGGGGCTGACGAGCAGTACTTC. Its protein is CATSRRGADEQYF. Combining the CDR3 with reference TRBV15 and TRBJ2-7 gives the whole variable domain DAMVIQNPRYQVTQFGKPVTLSCSQTLNHNVMYWYQQKSSQAPKLLFHYYDKDFNNEADTPDNFQSRRPNTSFCFLDIRSPGLGDTAMYLCATSRRGADEQYFGPGTRLTVT.

This clonotype occurred many times. In nucleotides, the CDR3 is TGCAGCGTTGAAGAGTTGACGGGCGGGGAGCTGTTTTTT. Its protein is CSVEELTGGELFF. V gene TRBV29-1 combines with J gene TRBJ2-2, with no clear D. The length of the CDR3 is 13 residues. Germline V gene lookup returns CDR1 SQVTM and CDR2 ANQGSEA. The V end lost 0 bases, the J end lost 7 bases, and 9 bases lay between the germline ends.

The V gene is TRBV6-1, the J gene TRBJ1-1; D perhaps matches TRBD1 (6 bases). CDR1 is MNHNS, CDR2 SASEGT, per germline. The CDR3 has 12 amino acids. V dropped 7 bases and J dropped 5 bases, with 11 bases sitting between them. The CDR3 here is CASTAGQTEAFF. CDR3 bases: TGTGCCAGCACTGCAGGACAGACTGAAGCTTTCTTT.

This clonotype was seen at least ten times. CDR3 amino acids: CSASGGGRETQYF. The CDR3 region has the DNA TGCAGTGCTAGCGGCGGGGGGCGAGAGACCCAGTACTTC. The chain uses TRBV20-1 and TRBJ2-5; 8 bases line up with TRBD2. Germline V gives CDR1 DFQATT, CDR2 SNEGSKA (reference sequence). The ends lost 3 bases at V and 4 bases at J; junction bases unmatched: 4. The CDR3 has 13 residues.

This clonotype has a handful of counts. J is TRBJ1-2 and V is TRBV16; D unresolved. The CDR3 is 13 residues long. Trimming took 0 bases from V and 5 from J, leaving 7 bases between them. The germline V gene encodes CDR1 KGHSY and CDR2 FQNENV. Here the CDR3 reads CASSQSVEYGYTF. Written as DNA, the CDR3 is TGTGCCAGCAGCCAATCCGTAGAGTATGGCTACACCTTC.

Details on this clonotype: It is likely a read error, because the conserved phenylalanine at the end of the CDR3 is missing. The chain recombines TRBV5-5 with TRBJ1-2, with TRBD1 identical over 9 bases. The junction had 5 bases not matched to a gene; V was cut back by 4 bases and J by 4 bases. Germline V lookup: CDR1 SGHKS, CDR2 YYEKEE (reference sequence). This CDR3 is 14 amino acids long. DNA of the CDR3: TGTGCCAGCAGCGCGCCGGGACAGGGCTATGGCTACACCCTC. Residues: CASSAPGQGYGYTL.

In this sample, this clonotype turned up many times. The rearrangement joins TRBV6-1 to TRBJ1-6, with a weak D call TRBD1 (6 bases). The CDR3 sequence is 16 residues long. Trimming took 3 bases from V and 6 from J, leaving 15 bases between them. Germline V lookup: CDR1 MNHNS, CDR2 SASEGT. The CDR3 DNA sequence: TGTGCCAGCAGTGATGGACAGTCGACTTCTAATTCACCCCTCCACTTT. Protein sequence: CASSDGQSTSNSPLHF.

The V and J genes are TRBV9 and TRBJ1-6, with D maybe TRBD1 (6 bases). From germline, CDR1 is SGDLS and CDR2 YYNGEE. The V end was cut by 4 bases, the J end by 8 bases, with 16 bases between. CDR3 length equals 15 residues. This chain's CDR3 is CASSPQGLGDSPLHF. The CDR3 coding sequence is TGTGCCAGCAGCCCTCAGGGGTTAGGTGATTCACCCCTCCACTTT.

As for this clonotype: This could be a read error, since a much larger clone is one nucleotide away. This CDR3 is CASKGQYTGELFF. CDR3 nucleotide sequence: TGCGCCAGCAAAGGACAGTACACCGGGGAGCTGTTTTTT. The chain is built from TRBV10-2 and TRBJ2-2; maybe TRBD1 (6 bases). Trimming pared 7 bases from V and 3 bases from J, leaving 9 bases between. The CDR3 totals 13 residues. Per the germline V gene, CDR1 is WSHSY and CDR2 is SAAADI.

This clonotype has just a few counts. The V and J genes are TRBV30 and TRBJ2-7; 9 positions match TRBD1. J was trimmed by 3 bases and V by 4 bases; bases with no gene match: 7. Looked up from germline, CDR1 is GTSNPN and CDR2 is SVGIG (reference sequence). CDR3 length: 14 amino acids. Here the CDR3 reads CAWKAGQGYYEQYF. In DNA form, the CDR3 reads TGTGCCTGGAAGGCGGGACAGGGATACTACGAGCAGTACTTC.

This clonotype turned up a few times. Here the CDR3 reads CASSDPSYPGADYGYTF. The CDR3 DNA sequence: TGTGCCAGCAGTGACCCATCATACCCAGGGGCTGACTATGGCTACACCTTC. The rearrangement joins TRBV25-1 to TRBJ1-2; a possible D gene is TRBD1 (6 bases). Deletions cut 3 bases from V and 3 bases from J, with 20 bases between. Per germline, CDR1 MGHDK and CDR2 SYGVNS. CDR3 length equals 17 residues.

There are many counts of this clonotype. One junction end disagrees with the germline gene, perhaps due to a read error. The V call is TRBV6-5, the J call TRBJ2-7; no definite D call. There are 15 residues in the CDR3. Germline V gives CDR1 MNHEY, CDR2 SVGAGI. CDR3 nucleotides: TGTGCCAGCAGTCACTCCGGGCCTACGCTAAACGAGCAGTACTTC. Translation: CASSHSGPTLNEQYF.

The chain is built from TRBV20-1 and TRBJ2-7, with D uncertain. The V end lost 3 bases, the J end lost 5 bases, and 11 bases lay between the germline ends. The germline V gene has CDR1 DFQATT and CDR2 SNEGSKA (reference sequence). This CDR3 contains 12 residues. CDR3 in amino acids: CSASGLADEQYF. CDR3 sequence (DNA): TGCAGTGCTAGCGGGTTGGCAGACGAGCAGTACTTC.

The V gene is TRBV12-3 or TRBV12-4, the J gene TRBJ2-7; TRBD2 matches 7 bases. V lost 7 bases, J lost 3 bases, and 9 bases stayed unmatched. The CDR3 is made up of 14 amino acids. The DNA for the CDR3 is TGTGCCAGCAACGATGGGACTACCTTCTACGAGCAGTACTTC. This codes for CASNDGTTFYEQYF.

There are many counts of this clonotype. The CDR3 reads CASSRTSDNEQYF. CDR3 nucleotide sequence: TGTGCCAGCAGTCGGACTAGCGACAACGAGCAGTACTTC. The chain links TRBV12-3 or TRBV12-4 to TRBJ2-7, with TRBD2 identical over 9 bases. The CDR3 has 13 residues. Trimming took 5 bases from V and 5 from J; bases not matched to a gene: 4.

This clonotype was seen a single time. CDR3 in DNA: TGTGCCAGCAGGTTATCGGGACAGAGGAACACTGAAGCTTTCTTT. Translation gives CASRLSGQRNTEAFF. The rearrangement links TRBV12-3 or TRBV12-4 to TRBJ1-1; TRBD1 matches 7 bases. This CDR3 comprises 15 residues. Germline trimming cut 6 bases from V and 1 base from J; bases unmatched to any gene: 8.

This rearrangement joins TRBV5-1 to TRBJ1-5; D is undetermined. CDR1 and CDR2 from the germline V gene are SGHRS and YFSETQ. The CDR3 sequence is 15 residues long. The V gene lost 2 bases and the J gene lost 1 base, with 10 bases spanning the gap. The CDR3 DNA reads TGCGCCAGCAGCTTCACCGGGGAGAGCAATCAGCCCCAGCATTTT. Translation: CASSFTGESNQPQHF.

The chain couples TRBV12-3 or TRBV12-4 to TRBJ1-6; possibly TRBD1 for D (6 bases). The CDR3 runs to 14 residues. V shed 6 bases and J shed 5 bases, with 11 bases lying between them. The CDR3 DNA reads as TGTGCCAGCAGGCTACAGGGTGATAATTCACCCCTCCACTTT. It yields the protein CASRLQGDNSPLHF.

This clonotype was observed a few times. This chain uses TRBV12-3 or TRBV12-4 with TRBJ1-5; D not certain. Trimming removed 2 bases at V and 4 bases at J, with 9 bases between. The CDR3 runs 14 residues. CDR3: CASSLFGVNQPQHF. The CDR3 DNA follows: TGTGCCAGCAGTTTATTCGGAGTGAATCAGCCCCAGCATTTT.

This clonotype was detected many times. The chain combines TRBV6-1 with TRBJ1-1; D might be TRBD1 (6 bases). V was shortened by 6 bases and J by 3 bases, with 17 bases between the two germline ends. Germline CDR1 reads MNHNS; CDR2 reads SASEGT. The CDR3 length is 15 residues. CDR3: CASRTTGSQDTEAFF. In DNA form, the CDR3 reads TGTGCCAGCAGAACCACAGGGAGTCAGGACACTGAAGCTTTCTTT.